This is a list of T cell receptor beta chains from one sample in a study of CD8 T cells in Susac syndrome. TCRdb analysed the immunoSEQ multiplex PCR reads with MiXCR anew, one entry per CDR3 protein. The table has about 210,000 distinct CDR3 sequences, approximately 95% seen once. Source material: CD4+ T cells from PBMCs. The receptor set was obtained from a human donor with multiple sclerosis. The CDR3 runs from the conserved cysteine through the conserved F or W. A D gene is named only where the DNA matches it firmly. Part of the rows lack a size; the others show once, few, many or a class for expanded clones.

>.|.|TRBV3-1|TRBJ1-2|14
TGTGCCAGCAGCTTGCACAAGGGCTACTATGGCTACACCTTC
CASSLHKGYYGYTF
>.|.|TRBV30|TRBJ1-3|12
TGTGCCTGGAAAACAGGGCCATACACCATATATTTT
CAWKTGPYTIYF
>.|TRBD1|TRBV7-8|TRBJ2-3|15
TGTGCCAGCAGAAAGACAGGGGCTCCCACAGATACGCAGTATTTT
CASRKTGAPTDTQYF
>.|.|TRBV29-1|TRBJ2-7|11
TGCAGCGTATGGGACCGGGGCGAGCAGTACTTC
CSVWDRGEQYF
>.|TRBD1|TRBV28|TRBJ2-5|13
TGTGCCAGCAGGCGACAGGGGTTGGAGACCCAGTACTTC
CASRRQGLETQYF
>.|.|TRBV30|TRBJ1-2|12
TGTGCCTGGAGTGAACAGATCTATGGCTACACCTTC
CAWSEQIYGYTF
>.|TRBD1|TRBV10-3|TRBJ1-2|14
TGTGCCATCAGTGAGCAAGACAGGGGATACGGCTACACCTTC
CAISEQDRGYGYTF
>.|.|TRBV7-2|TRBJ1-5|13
TGTGCCAGCAGCCCCGGGACACTAAGGCCCCAGCATTTT
CASSPGTLRPQHF
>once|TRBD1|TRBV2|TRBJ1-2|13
TGTGCCAGCAGTGTGGACAGGATCTATGGCTACACCTTC
CASSVDRIYGYTF
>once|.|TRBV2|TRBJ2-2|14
TGTGCCAGCAGTGGGGGACTTAACACCGGGGAGCTGTTTTTT
CASSGGLNTGELFF
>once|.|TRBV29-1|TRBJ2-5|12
TGCAGCGTTGTGGGACGACAAGAGACCCAGTACTTC
CSVVGRQETQYF
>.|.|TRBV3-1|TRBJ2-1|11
TGTGCCAGCAGCCAAGCTGCTGCGCAGTTCTTC
CASSQAAAQFF
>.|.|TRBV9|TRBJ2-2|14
TGTGCCAGCAGCGTAACTGGGGGCACCGGGGAGCTGTTTTTT
CASSVTGGTGELFF
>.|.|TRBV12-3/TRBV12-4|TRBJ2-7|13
TGTGCCAGCAGTTTCGCCCTCAGCTACGAGCAGTACTTC
CASSFALSYEQYF
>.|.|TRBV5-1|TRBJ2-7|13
TGCGCCAGCAGCCCAGACACCTCCTACGAGCAGTACTTC
CASSPDTSYEQYF
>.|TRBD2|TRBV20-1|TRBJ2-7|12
TGCAGTGCTAGGAGCCTAGCGGGATGGCAGTACTTC
CSARSLAGWQYF
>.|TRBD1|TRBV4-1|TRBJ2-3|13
TGCGCCAGCAGCCAAGGACAGGGGGATACGCAGTATTTT
CASSQGQGDTQYF
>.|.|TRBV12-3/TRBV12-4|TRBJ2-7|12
TGTGCCAGCAGTATCCGGGACCTCGAGCAGTACTTC
CASSIRDLEQYF
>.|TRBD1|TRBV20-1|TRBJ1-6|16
TGCAGTGCTAGAGATCAAACAGGGGGCCTCAATTCACCCCTCCACTTT
CSARDQTGGLNSPLHF
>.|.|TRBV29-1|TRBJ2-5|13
TGCAGCGTTGGATTAATTGGTGGGAAGACCCAGTACTTC
CSVGLIGGKTQYF
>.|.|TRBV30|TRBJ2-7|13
TGTGCCTGGAGAGGCAGGGCGTCCCACGAGCAGTACTTC
CAWRGRASHEQYF
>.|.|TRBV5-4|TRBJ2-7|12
TGTGCCAGCAGCTTGGCTAACTACGAGCAGTACTTC
CASSLANYEQYF
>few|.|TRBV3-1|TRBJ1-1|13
TGTGCCAGCAGCCAAGTTGGGAACACTGAAGCTTTCTTT
CASSQVGNTEAFF
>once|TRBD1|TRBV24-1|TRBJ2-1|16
TGTGCCACCAGTGACCGGACAGGGAATAAGGACAATGAGCAGTTCTTC
CATSDRTGNKDNEQFF
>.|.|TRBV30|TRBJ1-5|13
TGTGCCTGGAGTAAAGGGAGCAATCAGCCCCAGCATTTT
CAWSKGSNQPQHF
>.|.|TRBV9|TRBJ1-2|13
TGTGCCAGCAGCGTAGGTGGCCTGGGGGGCTACACCTTC
CASSVGGLGGYTF
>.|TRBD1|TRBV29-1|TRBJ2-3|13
TGCAGCGTTGGGGACAGGGGGCCAGATACGCAGTATTTT
CSVGDRGPDTQYF
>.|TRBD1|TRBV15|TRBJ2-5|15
TGTGCCACCAGCGGGGGGACAGGGGTCCAAGAGACCCAGTACTTC
CATSGGTGVQETQYF
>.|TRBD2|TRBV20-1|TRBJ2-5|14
TGCAGTGCTAGGGAACTAGCGGTCCAAGAGACCCAGTACTTC
CSARELAVQETQYF
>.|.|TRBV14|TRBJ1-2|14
TGTGCCAGCAGCCAAGGAAACGTCAACTATGGCTACACCTTC
CASSQGNVNYGYTF
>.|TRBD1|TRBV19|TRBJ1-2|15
TGTGCCAGTAGTATTCGGCAGGGGGCCCACTATGGCTACACCTTC
CASSIRQGAHYGYTF
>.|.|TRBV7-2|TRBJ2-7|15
TGTGCCAGCAGCTTCACCGGGACTGAGACGTACGAGCAGTACTTC
CASSFTGTETYEQYF
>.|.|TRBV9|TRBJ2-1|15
TGTGCCAGCAGCGTAGTGTCGGGGTGGGGTAATGAGCAGTTCTTC
CASSVVSGWGNEQFF
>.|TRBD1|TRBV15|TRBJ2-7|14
TGTGCCACGGGGCCCGGGACAGGGTTTTCCGAGCAGTACTTC
CATGPGTGFSEQYF
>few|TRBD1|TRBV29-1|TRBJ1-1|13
TGCAGCGTTAGGACAGGGCAGAACACTGAAGCTTTCTTT
CSVRTGQNTEAFF
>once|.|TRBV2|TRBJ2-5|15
TGTGCCAGCAGTGAAACGGGAGAGAAGGGAGAGACCCAGTACTTC
CASSETGEKGETQYF
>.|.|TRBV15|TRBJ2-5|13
TGTGCCACCAGCAGAATCTTAGAAGAGACCCAGTACTTC
CATSRILEETQYF
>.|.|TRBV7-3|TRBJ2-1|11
TGTGCCAGCAGCGCAGCAAATGAGCAGTTCTTC
CASSAANEQFF
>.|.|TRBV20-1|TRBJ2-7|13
TGCAGTGCTAGTCGGGCGGTGACCTACGAGCAGTACTTC
CSASRAVTYEQYF
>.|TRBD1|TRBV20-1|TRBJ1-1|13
TGCAGTGCAGACCGACAGGGTAACACTGAAGCTTTCTTT
CSADRQGNTEAFF
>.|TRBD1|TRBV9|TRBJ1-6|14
TGTGCCAGCACCCTGGGACAGGGTGATTCACCCCTCCACTTT
CASTLGQGDSPLHF
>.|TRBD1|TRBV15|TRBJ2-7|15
TGTGCCACCAGCAGAGGACAGGGGGCTACCTACGAGCAGTACTTC
CATSRGQGATYEQYF
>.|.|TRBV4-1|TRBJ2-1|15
TGCGCCAGCAGCCAGGCCCGGGACCCATACAATGAGCAGTTCTTC
CASSQARDPYNEQFF